Following are 26 T cell receptor beta chains from one sample sequenced in a study of blood T cell repertoires in COVID-19 (dated by TCRdb to 2019 to 2021). The library was produced with the immunoSEQ multiplex PCR assay. In TCRdb, the immuneACCESS table is reduced to in-frame sequences with V and J assigned. These tables do not hold every clone; where another copy was compared, an unresolved V gene accounts for under half, and the others remain unexplained. This sample is represented by some 250,000 clones; roughly 80% of them were singletons. Of the sample, around 3.4% is held by the ten largest clones. What was sequenced was peripheral blood. These receptors came from a young woman with acute or convalescent COVID-19.

The chain is built from TRBV3-1 (or the pseudogene TRBV3-2) and TRBJ1-2, with a tentative D call TRBD1 (6 bases). CDR1 is LGHDT and CDR2 is YNNKEL in the germline V gene (reference sequence). The V end lost 0 bases, the J end lost 3 bases, and 29 bases lay between the germline ends. The length of the CDR3 is 21 residues. As DNA, the CDR3 is TGTGCCAGCAGCCAAGACAAGTACGACCGTAGGACAGCCAGACAGGACTATGGCTACACCTTC. It codes for CASSQDKYDRRTARQDYGYTF.

In this sample, this clone turned up a few times. The CDR3 nucleotides read TGTGCCAGTGGGACTAGCGAAGCCTACGAGCAGTACTTC. It is translated as CASGTSEAYEQYF. The rearrangement joins TRBV2 to TRBJ2-7; 10 positions match TRBD2. This CDR3 comprises 13 residues. Germline V gives CDR1 SNHLY, CDR2 FYNNEI. The junction had 4 bases not matched to a gene; V was cut back by 9 bases and J by 2 bases. Looking up the rest from reference TRBV2 and TRBJ2-7 gives the full variable domain: EPEVTQTPSHQVTQMGQEVILRCVPISNHLYFYWYRQILGQKVEFLVSFYNNEISEKSEIFDDQFSVERPDGSNFTLKIRSTKLEDSAMYFCASGTSEAYEQYFGPGTRLTVT.

The genes are TRBV6-5 and TRBJ2-5, with D possibly being TRBD2 (6 bases). V lost 6 bases and J lost 4, with 12 bases in between. CDR3 length: 13 residues. Germline V CDR1 and CDR2: MNHEY, SVGAGI. Here the CDR3 reads CASRLGAGETQYF. The CDR3 nucleotides are TGTGCCAGCAGGCTGGGAGCGGGAGAGACCCAGTACTTC.

The CDR3 coding sequence is TGTGCCAGCAGTGAATGGGCAGGGGGCAACTACAATGAGCAGTTCTTC. Its translation is CASSEWAGGNYNEQFF. The chain employs TRBV2 and TRBJ2-1, with 8 bases lining up with TRBD1. This CDR3 has 16 amino acids. Trimming at V came to 2 bases and at J to 3 bases, leaving 6 bases not matched to a gene. Germline CDR1 SNHLY, CDR2 FYNNEI.

This chain joins TRBV5-4 and TRBJ1-4, with a weak D call TRBD1 (6 bases). The length of the CDR3 is 15 residues. V was cut by 4 bases and J by 4 bases, with 14 bases left in between. Germline CDR1 SGHNT, CDR2 YYREEE (reference sequence). CDR3 DNA: TGTGCCAGCAGCCTACGACAGGCTCATAATGAAAAACTGTTTTTT. Amino acids: CASSLRQAHNEKLFF. The complete variable domain, with remaining parts taken from reference TRBV5-4 and TRBJ1-4, reads ETGVTQSPTHLIKTRGQQVTLRCSSQSGHNTVSWYQQALGQGPQFIFQYYREEENGRGNFPPRFSGLQFPNYSSELNVNALELDDSALYLCASSLRQAHNEKLFFGSGTQLSVL.

This chain uses TRBV3-1 (or the pseudogene TRBV3-2) with TRBJ2-2; D unclear. Germline CDR1 reads LGHDT; CDR2 reads YNNKEL (reference sequence). This CDR3 spans 16 amino acids. V was clipped by 4 bases and J by 2 bases, with 14 bases between them. CDR3 loop: CASSPHLGANTGELFF. The CDR3, as DNA: TGTGCCAGCAGCCCCCACCTCGGAGCTAACACCGGGGAGCTGTTTTTT.

The chain has TRBV18 and TRBJ2-7, with TRBD2 matching 9 bases. Germline CDR1 reads KGHSH; CDR2 reads LQKENI. The V gene end was trimmed by 2 bases and the J gene end by 6 bases; junction bases not matched to a gene: 5. CDR3 length: 14 amino acids. The CDR3 nucleotides are TGTGCCAGCTCACCATTGGATAGCGGGAGCGAGCAGTACTTC. This encodes CASSPLDSGSEQYF.

The gene calls are TRBV18 and TRBJ1-5; D is possibly TRBD1 (6 bases). Germline loops: CDR1 KGHSH, CDR2 LQKENI. The CDR3 loop spans 17 amino acids. The V and J ends lost 1 base and 0 bases respectively, with 13 bases between them. The CDR3 bases are TGTGCCAGCTCACCACGTGAGGGGGGGTATAGCAATCAGCCCCAGCATTTT. As protein: CASSPREGGYSNQPQHF.

In nucleotides, the CDR3 is TGTGCCAGCAGTTTAGGGACTAGCGGGAGTCCCTCCTACAATGAGCAGTTCTTC. Translation: CASSLGTSGSPSYNEQFF. The chain links TRBV28 to TRBJ2-1, with TRBD2 matching over 14 bases. Trimming cost V 2 bases and J 0 bases; bases outside gene matches: 3. The CDR3 has 18 residues. CDR1 and CDR2 from the germline V gene are MDHEN and SYDVKM.

V usage is TRBV6-5 and J usage is TRBJ2-1; the D gene is possibly TRBD2 (6 bases). Germline values: CDR1 MNHEY, CDR2 SVGAGI. The CDR3 contains 15 residues. Trimming removed 8 bases at V and 10 bases at J, with 24 bases between. The CDR3 nucleotides read TGTGCCAGCGGAGGGTGGGATCTTGATGGTAGGGAGCAGTTCTTC. It translates to CASGGWDLDGREQFF.

Notes on this clone: A read error may produce the germline difference seen at one junction end. The chain recombines TRBV4-3 with TRBJ2-5, with 7 bases lining up with TRBD1. This CDR3 region has 15 residues. Germline CDR1 and CDR2: LGHNA and YSLEER. The CDR3 bases are TGCGCCAGCAGCCAAGATTCGAGGGGGCAAGGGACCCAGTACTTC. Amino acid sequence: CASSQDSRGQGTQYF.

The CDR3 DNA is TGTGCCAGCAGCCAAGACCTTATTGACAGCTATGGCTACACCTTC. Amino acid sequence: CASSQDLIDSYGYTF. The chain links TRBV3-1 (or the pseudogene TRBV3-2) to TRBJ1-2; TRBD1 is a possible D gene (5 bases). Trimming removed 0 bases from V and 4 bases from J, with 12 bases in between. Germline CDR1 is LGHDT and CDR2 is YNNKEL (reference sequence). The CDR3 loop spans 15 amino acids.

This clone was counted ten times or more. This rearrangement joins TRBV5-6 to TRBJ1-1, with D perhaps TRBD1 (5 bases). Germline CDR1 and CDR2: SGHDT and YYEEEE. This CDR3 region has 14 residues. V lost 3 bases and J lost 3, with 12 bases in between. CDR3 residues: CASSWRDSDTEAFF. CDR3 bases: TGTGCCAGCAGCTGGCGAGACAGTGACACTGAAGCTTTCTTT. The complete variable domain, with remaining parts taken from reference TRBV5-6 and TRBJ1-1, reads DAGVTQSPTHLIKTRGQQVTLRCSPKSGHDTVSWYQQALGQGPQFIFQYYEEEERQRGNFPDRFSGHQFPNYSSELNVNALLLGDSALYLCASSWRDSDTEAFFGQGTRLTVV.

This clone was detected once. The chain is built from TRBV5-1 and TRBJ1-2; D is ambiguous. Trimming took 0 bases from V and 5 from J, leaving 8 bases between them. Germline V gene sequence: CDR1 SGHRS, CDR2 YFSETQ. The CDR3 consists of 13 residues. The CDR3 coding sequence is TGCGCCAGCAGCTTGGCCGAGGGTTATGGCTACACCTTC. Encoded protein: CASSLAEGYGYTF.

The chain couples TRBV27 to TRBJ2-7, with TRBD1 matching over 8 bases. Germline assignment: CDR1 MNHEY and CDR2 SMNVEV (reference sequence). With V trimmed by 6 bases and J by 4 bases, 14 bases remained unmatched. This CDR3 has 16 amino acids. The CDR3 loop reads CASSRGVPGQDYEQYF. The CDR3 bases are TGTGCCAGCAGCCGTGGGGTGCCGGGACAGGATTACGAGCAGTACTTC.

The chain carries TRBV2 and TRBJ2-2; D unresolved. CDR3 length: 13 amino acids. The germline gives CDR1 SNHLY, CDR2 FYNNEI. Deletions cut 6 bases from V and 5 bases from J, with 10 bases between. CDR3 sequence: CASSSGRTGELFF. CDR3 nucleotides: TGTGCCAGCAGCTCAGGCCGGACCGGGGAGCTGTTTTTT.

The V gene is TRBV5-4, the J gene TRBJ2-7; tentatively, D is TRBD2 (5 bases). The CDR3 runs to 13 residues. The V and J ends lost 4 bases and 2 bases respectively, with 10 bases between them. Per the germline V gene, CDR1 is SGHNT and CDR2 is YYREEE (reference sequence). The CDR3 region has the DNA TGTGCCAGCAGCCCGGGGTACACCTACGAGCAGTACTTC. Amino acids: CASSPGYTYEQYF. The full variable domain, rest sourced from reference TRBV5-4 and TRBJ2-7, is ETGVTQSPTHLIKTRGQQVTLRCSSQSGHNTVSWYQQALGQGPQFIFQYYREEENGRGNFPPRFSGLQFPNYSSELNVNALELDDSALYLCASSPGYTYEQYFGPGTRLTVT.

The V call is TRBV18, the J call TRBJ1-4, with D possibly being TRBD1 (5 bases). The CDR3 is 15 residues long. Trimming pared 0 bases from V and 8 bases from J, leaving 13 bases between. Germline CDR1 and CDR2: KGHSH and LQKENI. CDR3 region: CASSPPRGENEKLFF. DNA for the CDR3: TGTGCCAGCTCACCACCCCGGGGGGAGAACGAAAAACTGTTTTTT.

This chain connects TRBV6-2 or TRBV6-3 to TRBJ2-1, with D perhaps matching TRBD1 (6 bases). Trimming took off 0 bases at V and 4 bases at J, with 28 bases between the two ends. The CDR3 extends over 21 amino acids. The germline CDR1 and CDR2 sequences are MNHEY and SVGEGT. CDR3 nucleotide sequence: TGTGCCAGCAGTTACTCTTCGCAAGTGGGGACGGGACATCAGTCTTACAATGAGCAGTTCTTC. It translates to CASSYSSQVGTGHQSYNEQFF.

The CDR3 sequence is CASSGQRNEKLFF. DNA for the CDR3: TGTGCCAGCTCGGGACAGAGAAATGAAAAACTGTTTTTT. J is TRBJ1-4 and V is TRBV19; TRBD1 matches at 7 bases. CDR1 LNHDA and CDR2 SQIVND come from the germline V gene (reference sequence). J lost 5 bases, V lost 9 bases, and 6 bases had no gene match. This CDR3 has 13 amino acids.

The chain joins TRBV7-2 to TRBJ2-7; D remains ambiguous. Germline values: CDR1 SGHTA, CDR2 FQGNSA. The CDR3 has 13 amino acids. Trimming took off 2 bases at V and 2 bases at J, with 7 bases between the two ends. CDR3 loop: CASSLRSTYEQYF. For the CDR3, the DNA is TGTGCCAGCAGCTTACGTAGTACCTACGAGCAGTACTTC.

The V gene is TRBV11-3, the J gene TRBJ2-1; 7 bases are a match to TRBD2. The germline V gene has CDR1 SGHNT and CDR2 YENEEA. The CDR3 is 16 amino acids. The junction had 10 bases not matched to a gene; V was cut back by 1 base and J by 7 bases. The CDR3, as DNA: TGTGCCAGCAGCTTAGGGGGGGGAGAACTGGGAAATGAGCAGTTCTTC. It codes for CASSLGGGELGNEQFF.

The rearrangement joins TRBV19 to TRBJ1-1, with TRBD1 matching 7 bases. Germline V gene data show CDR1 as LNHDA and CDR2 as SQIVND (reference sequence). The CDR3 spans 16 residues. V was pared by 6 bases and J by 1 base, with 11 bases of the junction left unmatched. The CDR3 region is CASRHRTGRSNTEAFF. The CDR3 region has the DNA TGTGCCAGTAGACACCGGACAGGCCGCTCGAACACTGAAGCTTTCTTT.

The chain couples TRBV7-2 to TRBJ2-1; D is possibly TRBD2 (6 bases). The CDR3 totals 15 residues. Germline CDR1 is SGHTA and CDR2 is FQGNSA. V lost 2 bases, J lost 7 bases, and 15 bases lay in between. The CDR3 protein is CASSLIPGEANEQFF. The CDR3 DNA is TGTGCCAGCAGCTTAATACCGGGAGAGGCTAATGAGCAGTTCTTC.

This clone was seen a handful of times. The rearrangement uses TRBV2 and TRBJ1-5; D is undetermined. There are 18 residues in the CDR3. V lost 4 bases and J lost 0, with 19 bases in between. The V gene's germline CDR1 is SNHLY and CDR2 FYNNEI. The CDR3: CASSGPLMAEDSNQPQHF. DNA of the CDR3: TGTGCCAGCAGTGGCCCCCTGATGGCGGAAGATAGCAATCAGCCCCAGCATTTT. The variable domain in full, completed from reference TRBV2 and TRBJ1-5, reads EPEVTQTPSHQVTQMGQEVILRCVPISNHLYFYWYRQILGQKVEFLVSFYNNEISEKSEIFDDQFSVERPDGSNFTLKIRSTKLEDSAMYFCASSGPLMAEDSNQPQHFGDGTRLSIL.

DNA for the CDR3: TGTGCCAGCAGTTATCAGGGGGGAGGCTACACCTTC. This encodes CASSYQGGGYTF. The V and J genes are TRBV6-5 and TRBJ1-2, with TRBD1 identical over 7 bases. Trimming cost V 3 bases and J 8 bases; bases outside gene matches: 3. Germline V gene lookup returns CDR1 MNHEY and CDR2 SVGAGI. The CDR3 length is 12 residues.